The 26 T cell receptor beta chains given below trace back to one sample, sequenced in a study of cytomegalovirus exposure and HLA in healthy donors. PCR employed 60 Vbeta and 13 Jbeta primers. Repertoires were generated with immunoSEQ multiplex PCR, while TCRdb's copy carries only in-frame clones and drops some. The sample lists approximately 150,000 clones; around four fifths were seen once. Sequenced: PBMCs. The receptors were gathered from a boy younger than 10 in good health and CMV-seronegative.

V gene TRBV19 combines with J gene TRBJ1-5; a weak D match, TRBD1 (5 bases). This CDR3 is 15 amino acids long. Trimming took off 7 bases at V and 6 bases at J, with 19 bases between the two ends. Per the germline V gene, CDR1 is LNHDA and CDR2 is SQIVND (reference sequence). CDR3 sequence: CASNLIRGVAQPQHF. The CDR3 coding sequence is TGTGCCAGTAACCTAATACGGGGGGTGGCTCAGCCCCAGCATTTT.

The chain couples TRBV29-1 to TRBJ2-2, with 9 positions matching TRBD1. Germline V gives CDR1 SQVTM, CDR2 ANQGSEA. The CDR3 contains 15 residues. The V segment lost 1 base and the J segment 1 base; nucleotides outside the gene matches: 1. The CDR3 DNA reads TGCAGCGTTGAAGTGGGACAGGGGAACACCGGGGAGCTGTTTTTT. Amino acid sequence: CSVEVGQGNTGELFF.

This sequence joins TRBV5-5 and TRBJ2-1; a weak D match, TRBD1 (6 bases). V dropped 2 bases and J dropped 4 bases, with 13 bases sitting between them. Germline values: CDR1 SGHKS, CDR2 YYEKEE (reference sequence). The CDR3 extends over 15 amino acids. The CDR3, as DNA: TGTGCCAGCAGCTTTTACTCCGGGACATACAATGAGCAGTTCTTC. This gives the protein CASSFYSGTYNEQFF.

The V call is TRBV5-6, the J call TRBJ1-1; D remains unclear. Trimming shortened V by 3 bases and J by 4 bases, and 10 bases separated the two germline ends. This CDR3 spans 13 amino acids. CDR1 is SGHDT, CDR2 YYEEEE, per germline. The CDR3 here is CASSYGLSTEAFF. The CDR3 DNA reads TGTGCCAGCAGCTACGGTCTAAGCACTGAAGCTTTCTTT.

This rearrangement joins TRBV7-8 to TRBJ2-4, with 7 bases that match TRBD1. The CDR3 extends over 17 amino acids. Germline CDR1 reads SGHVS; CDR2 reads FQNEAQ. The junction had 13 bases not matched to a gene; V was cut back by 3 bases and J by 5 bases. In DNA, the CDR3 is TGTGCCAGCAGCTTTTCGCGACAGGGAGTGCGGGAAAACATTCAGTACTTC. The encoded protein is CASSFSRQGVRENIQYF. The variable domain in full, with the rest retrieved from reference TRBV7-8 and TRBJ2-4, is GAGVSQSPRYKVAKRGQDVALRCDPISGHVSLFWYQQALGQGPEFLTYFQNEAQLDKSGLPSDRFFAERPEGSVSTLKIQRTQQEDSAVYLCASSFSRQGVRENIQYFGAGTRLSVL.

CDR3 amino acids: CASSLDPGGYEQYF. The CDR3 DNA follows: TGCGCCAGCAGTTTAGACCCAGGTGGGTACGAGCAGTACTTC. The chain employs TRBV5-1 and TRBJ2-5; no clear D gene. TRBJ2-7 explains the end of the DNA better; the J call may be wrong. This CDR3 is built from 14 residues. CDR1 and CDR2 (germline): SGHRS, YFSETQ.

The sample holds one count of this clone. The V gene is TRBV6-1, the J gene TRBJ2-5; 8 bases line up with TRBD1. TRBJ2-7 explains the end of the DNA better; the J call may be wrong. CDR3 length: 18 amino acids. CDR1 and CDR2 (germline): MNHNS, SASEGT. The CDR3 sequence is CASSEGSGTGQSSYEQYF. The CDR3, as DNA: TGTGCCAGCAGTGAAGGGTCTGGGACAGGCCAGAGCTCCTACGAGCAGTACTTC.

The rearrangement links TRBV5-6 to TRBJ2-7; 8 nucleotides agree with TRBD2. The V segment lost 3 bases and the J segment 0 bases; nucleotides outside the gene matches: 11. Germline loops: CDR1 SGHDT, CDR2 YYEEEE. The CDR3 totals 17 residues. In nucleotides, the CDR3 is TGTGCCAGCAGCTCTACCTCGGGGGGGGCGGTCTCCTACGAGCAGTACTTC. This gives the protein CASSSTSGGAVSYEQYF.

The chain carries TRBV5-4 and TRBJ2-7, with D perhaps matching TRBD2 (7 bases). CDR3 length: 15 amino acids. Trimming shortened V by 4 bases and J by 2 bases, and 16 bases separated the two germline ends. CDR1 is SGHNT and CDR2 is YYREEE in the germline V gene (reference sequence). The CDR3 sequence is CASSRGAGATYEQYF. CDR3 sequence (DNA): TGTGCCAGCAGCCGGGGGGCAGGGGCCACCTACGAGCAGTACTTC.

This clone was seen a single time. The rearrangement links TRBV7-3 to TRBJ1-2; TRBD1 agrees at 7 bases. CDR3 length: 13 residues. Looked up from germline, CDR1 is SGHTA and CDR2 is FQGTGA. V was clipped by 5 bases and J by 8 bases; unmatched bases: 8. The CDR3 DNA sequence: TGTGCCAGCAGCCAGGACAGGTTCTACGGCTACACCTTC. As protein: CASSQDRFYGYTF.

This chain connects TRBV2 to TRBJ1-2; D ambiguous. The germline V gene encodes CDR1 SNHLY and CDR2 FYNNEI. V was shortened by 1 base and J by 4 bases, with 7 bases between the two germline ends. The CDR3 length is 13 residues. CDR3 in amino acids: CASSEVTSYGYTF. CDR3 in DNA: TGTGCCAGCAGTGAAGTGACAAGCTATGGCTACACCTTC.

The DNA of the CDR3 is TGTGCCAGCAGCGGGGCAATATCCTACGAGCAGTACTTC. This gives the protein CASSGAISYEQYF. This chain connects TRBV19 to TRBJ2-7; 7 bases fit TRBD2. Germline CDR1 reads LNHDA; CDR2 reads SQIVND (reference sequence). The CDR3 is 13 residues long. J gave up 1 base and V 9 bases, and 6 bases lay outside the gene matches.

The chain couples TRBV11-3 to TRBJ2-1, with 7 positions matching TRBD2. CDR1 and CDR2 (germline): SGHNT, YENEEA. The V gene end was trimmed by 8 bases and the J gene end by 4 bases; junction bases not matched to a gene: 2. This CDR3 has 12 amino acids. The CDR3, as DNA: TGTGCCAGCGAGGGAGGGTACAATGAGCAGTTCTTC. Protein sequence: CASEGGYNEQFF.

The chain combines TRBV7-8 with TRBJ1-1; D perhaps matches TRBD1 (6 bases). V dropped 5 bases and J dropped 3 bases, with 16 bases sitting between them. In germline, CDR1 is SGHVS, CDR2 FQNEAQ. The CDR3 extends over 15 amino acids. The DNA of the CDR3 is TGTGCCAGCAGCCCCCTCGGACAGATCTACACTGAAGCTTTCTTT. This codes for CASSPLGQIYTEAFF.

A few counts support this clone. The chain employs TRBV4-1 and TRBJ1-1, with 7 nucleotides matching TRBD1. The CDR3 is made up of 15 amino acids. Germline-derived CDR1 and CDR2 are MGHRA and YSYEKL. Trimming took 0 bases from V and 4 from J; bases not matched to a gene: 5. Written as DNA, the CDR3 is TGCGCCAGCAGCCAAGAGACAGGGAGCGCCACTGAAGCTTTCTTT. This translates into CASSQETGSATEAFF.

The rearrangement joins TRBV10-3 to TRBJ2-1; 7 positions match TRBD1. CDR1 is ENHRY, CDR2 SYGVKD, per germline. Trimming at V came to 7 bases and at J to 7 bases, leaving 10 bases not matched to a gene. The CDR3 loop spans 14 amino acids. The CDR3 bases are TGTGCCATCAACAGGGGTTGGGGCCAGAATGAGCAGTTCTTC. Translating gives CAINRGWGQNEQFF.

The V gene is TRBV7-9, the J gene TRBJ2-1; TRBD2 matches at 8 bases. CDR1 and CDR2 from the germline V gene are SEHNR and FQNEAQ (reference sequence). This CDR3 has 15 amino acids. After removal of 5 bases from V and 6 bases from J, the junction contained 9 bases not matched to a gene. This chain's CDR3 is CASSPRLARANEQFF. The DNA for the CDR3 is TGTGCCAGCAGCCCAAGACTAGCGAGGGCCAATGAGCAGTTCTTC.

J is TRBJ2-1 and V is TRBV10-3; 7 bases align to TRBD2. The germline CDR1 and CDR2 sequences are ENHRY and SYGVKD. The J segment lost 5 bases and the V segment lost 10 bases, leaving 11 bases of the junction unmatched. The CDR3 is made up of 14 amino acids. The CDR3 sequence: CATATGGDDNEQFF. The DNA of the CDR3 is TGTGCCACCGCAACTGGGGGGGATGACAATGAGCAGTTCTTC.

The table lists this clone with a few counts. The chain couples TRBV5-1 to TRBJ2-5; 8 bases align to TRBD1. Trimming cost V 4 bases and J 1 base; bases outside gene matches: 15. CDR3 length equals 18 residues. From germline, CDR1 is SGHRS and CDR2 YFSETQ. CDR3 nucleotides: TGCGCCAGCAGCCCGAGGGGACAGGCCACGGGGCGCCAAGAGACCCAGTACTTC. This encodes CASSPRGQATGRQETQYF.

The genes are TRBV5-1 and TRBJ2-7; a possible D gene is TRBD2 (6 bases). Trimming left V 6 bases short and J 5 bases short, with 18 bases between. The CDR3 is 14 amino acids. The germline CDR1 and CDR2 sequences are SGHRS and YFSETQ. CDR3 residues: CASKAGTPNNEQYF. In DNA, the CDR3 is TGCGCCAGCAAGGCGGGGACCCCGAACAACGAGCAGTACTTC.

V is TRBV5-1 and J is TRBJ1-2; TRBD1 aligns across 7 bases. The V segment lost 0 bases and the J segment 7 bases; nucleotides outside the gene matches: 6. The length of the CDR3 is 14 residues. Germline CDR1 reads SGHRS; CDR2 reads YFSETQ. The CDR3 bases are TGCGCCAGCAGCTTGGCCGAGGGGGCTTCTGGCTACACCTTC. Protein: CASSLAEGASGYTF.

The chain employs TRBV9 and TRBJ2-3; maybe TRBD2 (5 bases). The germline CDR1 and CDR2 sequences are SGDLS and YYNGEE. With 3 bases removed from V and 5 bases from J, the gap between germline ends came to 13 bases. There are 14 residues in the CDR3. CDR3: CASSASLRGDTQYF. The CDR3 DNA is TGTGCCAGCAGCGCTTCCCTACGGGGAGATACGCAGTATTTT.

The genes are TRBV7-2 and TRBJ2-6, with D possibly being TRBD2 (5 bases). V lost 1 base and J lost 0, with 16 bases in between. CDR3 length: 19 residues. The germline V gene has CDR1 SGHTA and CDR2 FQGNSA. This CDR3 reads CASSLGDFPGSSGANVLTF. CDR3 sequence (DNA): TGTGCCAGCAGCTTAGGAGATTTCCCGGGGTCCTCTGGGGCCAACGTCCTGACTTTC. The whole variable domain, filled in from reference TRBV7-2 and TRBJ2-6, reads GAGVSQSPSNKVTEKGKDVELRCDPISGHTALYWYRQSLGQGLEFLIYFQGNSAPDKSGLPSDRFSAERTGGSVSTLTIQRTQQEDSAVYLCASSLGDFPGSSGANVLTFGAGSRLTVL.

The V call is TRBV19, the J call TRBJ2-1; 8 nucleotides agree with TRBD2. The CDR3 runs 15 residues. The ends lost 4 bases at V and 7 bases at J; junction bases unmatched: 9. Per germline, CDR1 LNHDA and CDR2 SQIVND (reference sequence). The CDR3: CASSTGLVIENEQFF. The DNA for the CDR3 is TGTGCCAGTAGTACGGGACTAGTCATCGAGAATGAGCAGTTCTTC.

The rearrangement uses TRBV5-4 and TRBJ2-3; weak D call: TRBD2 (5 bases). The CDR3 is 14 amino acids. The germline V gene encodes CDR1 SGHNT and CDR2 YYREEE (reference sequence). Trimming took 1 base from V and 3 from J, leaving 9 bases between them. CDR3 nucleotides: TGTGCCAGCAGCTTGTTTAGCGCGACAGATACGCAGTATTTT. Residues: CASSLFSATDTQYF. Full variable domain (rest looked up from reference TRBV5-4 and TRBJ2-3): ETGVTQSPTHLIKTRGQQVTLRCSSQSGHNTVSWYQQALGQGPQFIFQYYREEENGRGNFPPRFSGLQFPNYSSELNVNALELDDSALYLCASSLFSATDTQYFGPGTRLTVL.

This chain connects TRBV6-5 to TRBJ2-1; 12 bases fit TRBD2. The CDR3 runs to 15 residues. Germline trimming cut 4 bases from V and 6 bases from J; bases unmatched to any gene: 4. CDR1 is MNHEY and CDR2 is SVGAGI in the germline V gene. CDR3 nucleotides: TGTGCCAGCAGTTTCTCTAGCGGGAGGGCCAATGAGCAGTTCTTC. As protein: CASSFSSGRANEQFF.